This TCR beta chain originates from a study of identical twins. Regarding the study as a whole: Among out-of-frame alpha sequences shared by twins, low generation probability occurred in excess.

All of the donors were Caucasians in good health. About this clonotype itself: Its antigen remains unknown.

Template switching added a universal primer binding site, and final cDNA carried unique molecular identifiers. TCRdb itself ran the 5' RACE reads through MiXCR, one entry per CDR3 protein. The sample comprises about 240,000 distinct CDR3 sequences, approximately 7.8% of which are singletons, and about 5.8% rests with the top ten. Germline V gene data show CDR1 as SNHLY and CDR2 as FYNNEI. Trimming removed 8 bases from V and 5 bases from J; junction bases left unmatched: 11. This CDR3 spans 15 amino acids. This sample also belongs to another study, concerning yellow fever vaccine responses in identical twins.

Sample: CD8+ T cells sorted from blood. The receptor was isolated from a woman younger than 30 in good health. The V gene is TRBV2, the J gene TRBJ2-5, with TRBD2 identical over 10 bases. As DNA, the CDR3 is TGTGCCAGCGATCCCGCCAGCGGGGGGGCTGAGACCCAGTACTTC. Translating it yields CASDPASGGAETQYF.